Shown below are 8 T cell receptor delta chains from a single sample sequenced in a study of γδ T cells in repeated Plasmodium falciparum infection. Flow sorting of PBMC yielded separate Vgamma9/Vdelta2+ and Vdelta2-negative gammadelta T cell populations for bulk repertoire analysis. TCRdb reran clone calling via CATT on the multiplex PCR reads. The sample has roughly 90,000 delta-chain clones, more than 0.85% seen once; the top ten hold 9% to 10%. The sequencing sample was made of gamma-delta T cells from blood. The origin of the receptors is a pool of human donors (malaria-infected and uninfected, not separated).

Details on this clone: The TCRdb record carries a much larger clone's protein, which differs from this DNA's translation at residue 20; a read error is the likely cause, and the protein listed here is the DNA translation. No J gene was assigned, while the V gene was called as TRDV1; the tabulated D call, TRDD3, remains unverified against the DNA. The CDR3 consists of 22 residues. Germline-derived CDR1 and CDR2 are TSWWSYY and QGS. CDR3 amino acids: CALGNGIPTGGYEWFRTDKPIF. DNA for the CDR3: TGTGCTCTTGGAAACGGGATCCCTACTGGGGGATACGAGTGGTTCCGCACCGATAAACCCATCTTT.

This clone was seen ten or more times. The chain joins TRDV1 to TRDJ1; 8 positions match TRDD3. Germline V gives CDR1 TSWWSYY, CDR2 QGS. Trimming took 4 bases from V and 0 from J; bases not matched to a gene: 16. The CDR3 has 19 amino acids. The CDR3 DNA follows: TGTGCTCTTGGGGGGACCAGGCTCCAGTTACTGGGGGACACCGATAAACTCATCTTT. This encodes CALGGTRLQLLGDTDKLIF.

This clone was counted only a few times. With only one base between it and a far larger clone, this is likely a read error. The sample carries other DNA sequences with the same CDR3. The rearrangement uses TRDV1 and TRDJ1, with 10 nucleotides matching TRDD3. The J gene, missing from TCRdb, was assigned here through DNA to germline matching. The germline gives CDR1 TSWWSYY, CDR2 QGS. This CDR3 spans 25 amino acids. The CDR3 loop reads CALGPYPSIPTPEQRGIRGPDKLIF. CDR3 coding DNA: TGTGCTCTTGGGCCTTACCCCTCTATTCCTACTCCGGAGCAAAGGGGGATACGGGGGCCCGACAAACTCATCTTT.

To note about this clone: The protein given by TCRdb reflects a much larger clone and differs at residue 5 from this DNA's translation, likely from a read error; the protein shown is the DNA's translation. The CDR3 DNA reads TGTGCTCTTGGGGGATTCCGCCCTAGATGGGTTCGGTACACCGATAAACTCATCTTT. Translated: CALGGFRPRWVRYTDKLIF. The rearrangement joins TRDV1 to TRDJ1; unclear D gene. The J gene was not available in TCRdb and was assigned here by matching the DNA to germline segments. This CDR3 comprises 19 residues. Germline V CDR1 and CDR2: TSWWSYY, QGS. V was cut by 4 bases and J by 0 bases, with 24 bases left in between.

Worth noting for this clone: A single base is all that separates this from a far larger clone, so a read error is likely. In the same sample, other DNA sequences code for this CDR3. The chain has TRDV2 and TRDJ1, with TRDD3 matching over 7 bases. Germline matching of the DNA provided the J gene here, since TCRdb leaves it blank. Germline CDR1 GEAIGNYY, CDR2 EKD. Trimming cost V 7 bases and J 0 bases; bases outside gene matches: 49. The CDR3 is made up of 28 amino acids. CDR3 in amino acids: CACDHTYFASRPSELLGPPEKYTDKLIF. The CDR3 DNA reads TGTGCCTGCGACCACACCTACTTTGCCTCGCGCCCGTCTGAACTACTGGGGCCCCCGGAAAAGTACACCGATAAACTCATCTTT.

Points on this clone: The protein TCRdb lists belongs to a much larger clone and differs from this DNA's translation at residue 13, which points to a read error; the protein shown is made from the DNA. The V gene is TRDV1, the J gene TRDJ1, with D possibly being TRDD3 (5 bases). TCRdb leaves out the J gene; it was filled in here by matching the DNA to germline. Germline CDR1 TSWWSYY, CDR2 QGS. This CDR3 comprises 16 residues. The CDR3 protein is CALGERDRLRTDELIF. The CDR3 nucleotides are TGTGCTCTTGGGGAAAGGGATCGGCTCCGCACCGATGAACTCATCTTT.

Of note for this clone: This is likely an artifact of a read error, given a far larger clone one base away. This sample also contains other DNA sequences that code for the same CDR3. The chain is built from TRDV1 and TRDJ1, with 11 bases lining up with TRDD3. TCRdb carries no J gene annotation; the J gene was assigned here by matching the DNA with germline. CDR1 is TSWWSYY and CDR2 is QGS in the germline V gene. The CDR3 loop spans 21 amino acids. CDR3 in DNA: TGTGCCCTTGCGCGCGAGCCTCAGTACTGGGGGATAGAAGAGAGGACCGATAAACTCATCTTT. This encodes CALAREPQYWGIEERTDKLIF.

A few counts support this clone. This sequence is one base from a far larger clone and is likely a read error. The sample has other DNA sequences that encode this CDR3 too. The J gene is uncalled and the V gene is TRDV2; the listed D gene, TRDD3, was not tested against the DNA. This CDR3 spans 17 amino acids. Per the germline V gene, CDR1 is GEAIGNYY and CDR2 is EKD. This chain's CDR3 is CACDTVTNLARTDKLIF. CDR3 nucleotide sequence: TGTGCCTGTGACACCGTCACGAACTTGGCCCGTACGGATAAACTCATCTTC.